The 16 T cell receptor beta chains listed next were all sequenced from one sample in a study of Graves' ophthalmopathy and Graves' hyperthyroidism. The authors amplified TCR beta CDR3 regions, and they did so from RNA transcripts for repertoire sequencing. Following a first-round RT-PCR that used HTBI primers, a second-round multiplex PCR was carried out. TCRdb reprocessed the multiplex PCR reads via MiXCR and lists one record per CDR3 protein. The profile shows roughly 230,000 distinct CDR3 sequences, under 25% of them singletons. Sequenced sample: peripheral blood. These TCRs come from a woman in her fifties or sixties with Graves' ophthalmopathy.

This clonotype came up a few times. This chain connects TRBV18 to TRBJ2-2; D assignment may be TRBD1 or TRBD2 (5 bases each). Germline V gives CDR1 KGHSH, CDR2 LQKENI. Trimming shortened V by 3 bases and J by 0 bases, and 11 bases separated the two germline ends. The CDR3 is 16 amino acids. In DNA form, the CDR3 reads TGTGCCAGCTCACCTTGGGGGAAAGCGAACACCGGGGAGCTGTTTTTT. It encodes CASSPWGKANTGELFF.

At least ten counts were recorded for this clonotype. The V gene is TRBV12-3 or TRBV12-4, the J gene TRBJ1-1; D gene uncertain. The CDR3 is 14 residues long. The V gene lost 3 bases and the J gene lost 8 bases, with 16 bases spanning the gap. The CDR3 nucleotides read TGTGCCAGCAGTTTTCTATCCGGTCAAAGCGAAGCTTTCTTT. Translation: CASSFLSGQSEAFF.

This clonotype was observed at least ten times. This rearrangement joins TRBV28 to TRBJ1-3; D may be TRBD1 (6 bases). The CDR3 runs to 15 residues. Trimming pared 4 bases from V and 4 bases from J, leaving 14 bases between. Germline CDR1 MDHEN, CDR2 SYDVKM. DNA of the CDR3: TGTGCCAGCAGTTCCCCGAACAGGGAGGGAAACACCATATATTTT. As protein: CASSSPNREGNTIYF.

This clonotype was seen once. In DNA, the CDR3 is TGCAGCGTTGTAATCCCTGGGGCCAACGTCCTGACTTTC. Translation gives CSVVIPGANVLTF. The chain employs TRBV29-1 and TRBJ2-6; D is uncertain. With 4 bases removed from V and 2 bases from J, the gap between germline ends came to 6 bases. The CDR3 loop spans 13 amino acids. Germline lookup yields CDR1 SQVTM and CDR2 ANQGSEA.

This clonotype was observed many times. The V and J genes are TRBV20-1 and TRBJ2-5; perhaps TRBD2 as D (5 bases). Trimming shortened V by 7 bases and J by 2 bases, and 8 bases separated the two germline ends. Germline V gives CDR1 DFQATT, CDR2 SNEGSKA (reference sequence). The CDR3 loop spans 11 amino acids. The CDR3 loop is CSGGRQETQYF. The CDR3 DNA follows: TGCAGTGGAGGGCGGCAAGAGACCCAGTACTTC.

Remarks on this clonotype: One base away lies a much larger clone, so this may be a sequencing read error. The CDR3 does not end in the conserved phenylalanine or tryptophan, so this is likely a read error. The J gene is TRBJ2-7, the V gene TRBV20-1; 11 nucleotides line up with TRBD2. The V and J ends lost 5 bases and 3 bases, in that order; junction bases with no gene match: 6. This CDR3 has 14 amino acids. Germline CDR1 and CDR2: DFQATT and SNEGSKA (reference sequence). This CDR3 reads CSAGRLAGNYEQYL. The CDR3 bases are TGCAGTGCTGGGAGACTAGCGGGAAACTACGAGCAGTACCTC.

This clonotype was seen repeatedly, ten times or more. The J gene is TRBJ1-3, the V gene TRBV20-1; D might be TRBD1 (5 bases). Germline-derived CDR1 and CDR2 are DFQATT and SNEGSKA (reference sequence). V lost 5 bases and J lost 0, with 17 bases in between. The CDR3 has 16 residues. The CDR3: CSAAEGIPSSGNTIYF. CDR3 DNA sequence: TGCAGTGCTGCTGAGGGGATCCCGTCCTCTGGAAACACCATATATTTT.

This clonotype occurred once. The chain has TRBV6-1 and TRBJ2-5; tentatively, D is TRBD2 (5 bases). There are 14 residues in the CDR3. CDR1 MNHNS and CDR2 SASEGT come from the germline V gene. The V end lost 5 bases, the J end lost 5 bases, and 15 bases lay between the germline ends. CDR3 nucleotides: TGTGCCAGCAGTCCTGGACTTGGGTGGGAGACCCAGTACTTC. Its translation: CASSPGLGWETQYF.

This clonotype was detected a few times. The rearrangement links TRBV3-1 to TRBJ2-5; D is unresolved. The length of the CDR3 is 12 residues. Germline assignment: CDR1 LGHDT and CDR2 YNNKEL (reference sequence). The V end was cut by 3 bases, the J end by 0 bases, with 2 bases between. CDR3 nucleotide sequence: TGTGCCAGCAGCCAGAACCAAGAGACCCAGTACTTC. Translating gives CASSQNQETQYF.

This clonotype was counted many times. V and J are TRBV2 and TRBJ2-7; the match to TRBD2 covers 10 bases. The CDR3 is 15 amino acids. V lost 7 bases to trimming and J lost 4 bases; unmatched junction nucleotides: 10. Germline values: CDR1 SNHLY, CDR2 FYNNEI. The CDR3: CASTPLLAGVYEQYF. CDR3 DNA: TGTGCCAGCACCCCCCTGCTAGCGGGAGTATACGAGCAGTACTTC.

The chain joins TRBV12-3 or TRBV12-4 to TRBJ2-5; 10 bases line up with TRBD1. This CDR3 spans 16 amino acids. J was trimmed by 7 bases and V by 6 bases; bases with no gene match: 14. The CDR3 here is CASRLSGTGDTRTQYF. The CDR3, as DNA: TGTGCCAGCAGACTCTCCGGGACAGGGGATACCAGGACCCAGTACTTC.

This clonotype was seen a single time. An end of the junction does not agree with germline; a read error may underlie this. The CDR3 sequence is CASSQARANYGYTF. The DNA of the CDR3 is TGTGCCAGCAGTCAAGCCAGAGCTAACTATGGCTACACCTTC. This rearrangement joins TRBV24-1 to TRBJ1-2; unclear D gene. This CDR3 region has 14 residues. Germline V gene lookup returns CDR1 KGHDR and CDR2 SFDVKD.

This clonotype was found many times. The chain is built from TRBV13 and TRBJ2-5, with TRBD1 as a possible D gene (6 bases). This CDR3 is built from 13 residues. Germline V gene lookup returns CDR1 PRHDT and CDR2 FYEKMQ (reference sequence). V lost 5 bases, J lost 2 bases, and 9 bases lay in between. CDR3: CASSPDRQETQYF. The CDR3 coding sequence is TGTGCCAGCAGCCCTGACAGGCAAGAGACCCAGTACTTC.

This clonotype has ten or more counts. The CDR3 sequence is CASSLSGIYEQYF. The CDR3 DNA sequence: TGTGCCAGCAGCCTTTCAGGGATCTACGAGCAGTACTTC. The chain carries TRBV28 and TRBJ2-7, with D possibly TRBD1 on 5 matching bases. V lost 6 bases, J lost 3 bases, and 12 bases lay in between. This CDR3 spans 13 amino acids. The V gene's germline CDR1 is MDHEN and CDR2 SYDVKM.

V usage is TRBV27 and J usage is TRBJ1-3; 7 nucleotides agree with TRBD1. This CDR3 region has 15 residues. J gave up 0 bases and V 5 bases, and 4 bases lay outside the gene matches. The germline gives CDR1 MNHEY, CDR2 SMNVEV (reference sequence). CDR3 sequence (DNA): TGTGCCAGCAGTGTACAGGGGTTCTCTGGAAACACCATATATTTT. Amino acid sequence: CASSVQGFSGNTIYF.

This clonotype was counted many times. The chain combines TRBV12-5 with TRBJ1-2; TRBD1 might be the D (6 bases). Trimming took off 0 bases at V and 0 bases at J, with 11 bases between the two ends. This CDR3 contains 16 residues. CDR1 and CDR2 (germline): LGHNT, FRNRAP. The CDR3: CASGLVVGQPNYGYTF. The DNA for the CDR3 is TGTGCTAGTGGTTTGGTAGTCGGACAGCCTAACTATGGCTACACCTTC.